This T cell receptor (beta chain) came from a study of cytomegalovirus exposure and HLA in healthy donors. CDR1 is SGHDN and CDR2 is FVKESK in the germline V gene. The CDR3 runs to 12 residues. With 1 base removed from V and 5 bases from J, the gap between germline ends came to 6 bases. Measured with immunoSEQ multiplex PCR; TCRdb has only the in-frame clones, and not every one. The table records 60,000 to 85,000 clones, 94% of them present only once. Material: PBMCs. The chain has TRBV14 and TRBJ2-7; D possibly corresponds to TRBD1 (6 bases). The sequence was obtained from a man aged 18 to 29 in good health and CMV-seropositive. The CDR3 region has the DNA TGTGCCAGCAGCCAAGCAGGGGACGAGCAGTACTTC. It encodes CASSQAGDEQYF.